Listed here are 17 T cell receptor beta chains from one sample, sequenced in a study of radiotherapy plus CTLA-4 blockade in lung cancer. Sequenced by immunoSEQ multiplex PCR; TCRdb stores in-frame clones only, minus some. The sample contains under 90,000 clones, around 72% of which appear only once. The starting material was peripheral blood, obtained from a patient treated with radiotherapy plus ipilimumab. All receptors come from a human donor with non-small cell lung cancer that progressed on radiotherapy plus ipilimumab.

CDR3 sequence: CASSLGQYNEQFF. The DNA for the CDR3 is TGTGCCAGCAGCTTAGGACAGTACAATGAGCAGTTCTTC. The chain is built from TRBV7-6 and TRBJ2-1; D is perhaps TRBD1 (5 bases). The CDR3 is made up of 13 amino acids. CDR1 is SGHVS and CDR2 is FNYEAQ in the germline V gene. Trimming took 1 base from V and 4 from J, leaving 5 bases between them.

J is TRBJ1-5 and V is TRBV27; D is undetermined. Trimming shortened V by 6 bases and J by 1 base, and 16 bases separated the two germline ends. This CDR3 has 16 amino acids. Germline values: CDR1 MNHEY, CDR2 SMNVEV (reference sequence). CDR3 bases: TGTGCCAGCAGCCCAAGTGTGGGCCAGAGCAATCAGCCCCAGCATTTT. Protein product: CASSPSVGQSNQPQHF.

V and J are TRBV6-1 and TRBJ1-5, with 8 positions matching TRBD1. The CDR3 has 17 amino acids. Germline values: CDR1 MNHNS, CDR2 SASEGT. Trimming took 4 bases from V and 0 from J; bases not matched to a gene: 8. As DNA, the CDR3 is TGTGCCAGCAGTGGGGAGACAGGGGCGATTAGCAATCAGCCCCAGCATTTT. This codes for CASSGETGAISNQPQHF.

V and J are TRBV6-1 and TRBJ1-2; D is unclear. The CDR3 loop spans 15 amino acids. CDR1 and CDR2 from the germline V gene are MNHNS and SASEGT. The ends were cut back, 2 bases at V and 0 bases at J, with 10 bases in the middle. This CDR3 is CASSEIPDANYGYTF. The CDR3 bases are TGTGCCAGCAGTGAAATCCCAGACGCTAACTATGGCTACACCTTC.

There are a few counts of this clone. The chain uses TRBV4-3 and TRBJ2-7; perhaps TRBD1 as D (6 bases). Looked up from germline, CDR1 is LGHNA and CDR2 is YSLEER. This CDR3 region has 14 residues. Trimming shortened V by 4 bases and J by 2 bases, and 12 bases separated the two germline ends. The CDR3: CASSRWDTAYEQYF. In nucleotides, the CDR3 is TGCGCCAGCAGCCGATGGGACACCGCCTACGAGCAGTACTTC.

This rearrangement joins TRBV2 to TRBJ2-2, with TRBD1 as a possible D gene (5 bases). The CDR3 loop spans 12 amino acids. V lost 6 bases and J lost 4, with 6 bases in between. Germline values: CDR1 SNHLY, CDR2 FYNNEI. CDR3 protein: CASRDITGELFF. CDR3 nucleotide sequence: TGTGCCAGCAGGGACATCACCGGGGAGCTGTTTTTT.

The V call is TRBV6-1, the J call TRBJ2-5; 9 bases agree with TRBD1. The germline V gene encodes CDR1 MNHNS and CDR2 SASEGT. V was pared by 6 bases and J by 14 bases, with 7 bases of the junction left unmatched. This CDR3 has 11 amino acids. The CDR3 spells CASSDGQGPYF. The CDR3 bases are TGTGCCAGCAGCGACGGACAGGGGCCTTACTTC.

The J gene is TRBJ2-5, the V gene TRBV7-2; 7 nucleotides line up with TRBD2. The trim removed 4 bases at V and 5 bases at J, leaving 10 bases unmatched. CDR1 is SGHTA, CDR2 FQGNSA, per germline. This CDR3 is 15 amino acids long. The CDR3 nucleotides are TGTGCCAGCAGCTCCCGACGGGGGGAATGGGAGACCCAGTACTTC. This codes for CASSSRRGEWETQYF.

Only one count was recorded for this clone. This chain connects TRBV2 to TRBJ1-5; TRBD1 might be the D (6 bases). This CDR3 has 13 amino acids. V lost 4 bases to trimming and J lost 7 bases, with 11 bases between them. CDR1 is SNHLY and CDR2 is FYNNEI in the germline V gene. The CDR3 region is CASSAQGGQPQHF. CDR3 coding DNA: TGTGCCAGCAGTGCACAGGGAGGCCAGCCCCAGCATTTT. The variable domain in full, completed from reference TRBV2 and TRBJ1-5, reads EPEVTQTPSHQVTQMGQEVILRCVPISNHLYFYWYRQILGQKVEFLVSFYNNEISEKSEIFDDQFSVERPDGSNFTLKIRSTKLEDSAMYFCASSAQGGQPQHFGDGTRLSIL.

This clone appeared a few times. The chain has TRBV10-3 and TRBJ1-1, with a weak D call TRBD1 (5 bases). CDR1 ENHRY and CDR2 SYGVKD come from the germline V gene. The CDR3 is 12 amino acids. The V end lost 8 bases, the J end lost 9 bases, and 16 bases lay between the germline ends. DNA of the CDR3: TGTGCCATCGGAAGTGGACAACCTAAAGCTTTCTTT. Translating it yields CAIGSGQPKAFF.

The V call is TRBV2, the J call TRBJ2-1; the D call may be TRBD1 or TRBD2 (5 bases each). Looked up from germline, CDR1 is SNHLY and CDR2 is FYNNEI. The V gene lost 7 bases and the J gene lost 6 bases, with 13 bases spanning the gap. The length of the CDR3 is 13 residues. For the CDR3, the DNA is TGTGCCAGCACCCTCATTGGGGGCAATGAGCAGTTCTTC. It translates to CASTLIGGNEQFF. The full variable domain, in which reference TRBV2 and TRBJ2-1 provide the parts outside the CDR3, is EPEVTQTPSHQVTQMGQEVILRCVPISNHLYFYWYRQILGQKVEFLVSFYNNEISEKSEIFDDQFSVERPDGSNFTLKIRSTKLEDSAMYFCASTLIGGNEQFFGPGTRLTVL.

The chain employs TRBV6-6 and TRBJ2-3; 9 bases match TRBD2. Trimming took 2 bases from V and 4 from J; bases not matched to a gene: 4. Per the germline V gene, CDR1 is MNHNY and CDR2 is SVGAGI (reference sequence). The CDR3 has 15 residues. In nucleotides, the CDR3 is TGTGCCAGCAGTTACGTAGCGGGAGCTGCAGATACGCAGTATTTT. Translation: CASSYVAGAADTQYF.

V gene TRBV27 combines with J gene TRBJ2-1; the D gene is possibly TRBD2 (5 bases). The V gene lost 4 bases and the J gene lost 4 bases, with 8 bases spanning the gap. The length of the CDR3 is 13 residues. Per germline, CDR1 MNHEY and CDR2 SMNVEV (reference sequence). Written as DNA, the CDR3 is TGTGCCAGCAGTTGGCGAGGGTACAATGAGCAGTTCTTC. Encoded protein: CASSWRGYNEQFF.

The V gene is TRBV19, the J gene TRBJ1-1; D not certain. V was trimmed by 1 base and J by 5 bases, leaving 11 bases between them. CDR1 is LNHDA and CDR2 is SQIVND in the germline V gene (reference sequence). The CDR3 runs 14 residues. The chain's CDR3 is CASSIASWGTEAFF. In DNA form, the CDR3 reads TGTGCCAGTAGTATAGCGTCCTGGGGAACTGAAGCTTTCTTT.

On this clone itself: Distinct nucleotide sequences in the sample also encode this CDR3. This chain connects TRBV5-1 to TRBJ2-7; 8 nucleotides match TRBD2. The ends lost 0 bases at V and 0 bases at J; junction bases unmatched: 2. CDR1 is SGHRS, CDR2 YFSETQ, per germline. The CDR3 runs 15 residues. DNA of the CDR3: TGCGCCAGCAGCTTGGCCGGGGGGGACTCCTACGAGCAGTACTTC. It yields the protein CASSLAGGDSYEQYF.

This clone was detected only a few times. The chain joins TRBV4-1 to TRBJ1-1; D remains ambiguous. This CDR3 comprises 14 residues. The germline V and J ends were trimmed by 2 bases and 1 base, with 8 bases remaining between them. CDR1 is MGHRA and CDR2 is YSYEKL in the germline V gene. The CDR3 loop reads CASSQYQENTEAFF. CDR3 nucleotide sequence: TGCGCCAGCAGCCAATACCAGGAGAACACTGAAGCTTTCTTT.

Here the CDR3 DNA reads TGTGCCAGCAGTGACCCAAGACTTCCTGAAGCTTTCTTT. Its translation is CASSDPRLPEAFF. The gene calls are TRBV6-5 and TRBJ1-1; D not certain. V lost 5 bases to trimming and J lost 6 bases, with 13 bases between them. The CDR3 has 13 amino acids. Germline CDR1 and CDR2: MNHEY and SVGAGI.